The clone carrying this T cell receptor (beta chain) was recorded a few times. Its antigen is still unknown. The sample comes from a study of long-term antiretroviral therapy in people with HIV. General study findings and limits: Controls exceeded HIV repertoires in CDR3 length range. An increase in diversity followed ART, yet levels stayed below transplant donor controls. Within the repertoire, clones expanded before ART were dominant at all time points.

Researchers ran immunoSEQ v3.0 at survey level. Samples were sequenced targeting roughly 35,000-50,000 T-cell genomes each. Libraries were prepared by immunoSEQ multiplex PCR; TCRdb keeps only in-frame clonotypes and omits some of them. Here the sample spans around 16,000 clones, about 78% being singletons. The V and J ends lost 1 base and 2 bases, in that order; junction bases with no gene match: 4. In germline, CDR1 is SGHVS, CDR2 FNYEAQ. The CDR3 covers 15 residues. The genes are TRBV7-6 and TRBJ2-7; 8 nucleotides line up with TRBD1. This specimen consisted of unsorted PBMCs, obtained 3.2 years after starting antiretroviral therapy. This TCR was recovered from a woman aged 40 to 55 with HIV. CDR3 in amino acids: CASSLGTGSPYEQYF. The CDR3, as DNA: TGTGCCAGCAGCTTAGGGACAGGGTCCCCCTACGAGCAGTACTTC.